The 32 T cell receptor beta chains presented below share a single source sample, sequenced in a study of blood T cell repertoires in COVID-19. Sequencing was performed with immunoSEQ multiplex PCR; in TCRdb, only in-frame clones are kept and a portion is missing. The profile shows around 130,000 clones, approximately 80% of them singletons. The sequenced sample was peripheral blood. These receptors were obtained from an older woman with acute or convalescent COVID-19.

This chain links TRBV7-9 with TRBJ2-5; D not certain. Trimming removed 5 bases at V and 5 bases at J, with 6 bases between. Germline V CDR1 and CDR2: SEHNR, FQNEAQ (reference sequence). This CDR3 has 11 residues. The CDR3 sequence is CASSPAETQYF. For the CDR3, the DNA is TGTGCCAGCAGCCCTGCGGAGACCCAGTACTTC.

CDR3 DNA: TGTGCCAGCAGTGACCCTTGGGCAGTAGTCAACTATGGCTACACCTTC. It is translated as CASSDPWAVVNYGYTF. V usage is TRBV6-4 and J usage is TRBJ1-2; D is unresolved. CDR1 MRHNA and CDR2 SNTAGT come from the germline V gene. V was clipped by 2 bases and J by 2 bases, with 15 bases between them. This CDR3 has 16 residues.

The chain employs TRBV12-3 or TRBV12-4 and TRBJ2-7; tentative D call: TRBD1 (6 bases). Trimming cost V 6 bases and J 3 bases, with 9 bases left between them. CDR3 size: 12 residues. The DNA for the CDR3 is TGTGCCAGCAGGCAGGGGAGCTACGAGCAGTACTTC. This sequence encodes CASRQGSYEQYF.

The chain uses TRBV6-2 or TRBV6-3 and TRBJ2-5; 8 bases map to TRBD1. The CDR3 extends over 16 amino acids. The V gene end was trimmed by 2 bases and the J gene end by 3 bases; junction bases not matched to a gene: 8. Germline lookup yields CDR1 MNHEY and CDR2 SVGEGT. CDR3 sequence (DNA): TGTGCCAGCAGTTACGAGTTAGACAGGGGTGAAGAGACCCAGTACTTC. This sequence encodes CASSYELDRGEETQYF.

The chain employs TRBV2 and TRBJ1-5; TRBD1 agrees at 8 bases. Germline V gene data show CDR1 as SNHLY and CDR2 as FYNNEI. J lost 5 bases, V lost 8 bases, and 11 bases had no gene match. The CDR3 extends over 15 amino acids. The CDR3 here is CASRPNGQGYQPQHF. The CDR3 nucleotides read TGTGCCAGCCGACCCAACGGACAGGGCTATCAGCCCCAGCATTTT.

The chain employs TRBV15 and TRBJ1-5; 7 bases line up with TRBD1. This CDR3 contains 14 residues. V dropped 7 bases and J dropped 0; count of bases not matched to a gene: 3. Germline V gene lookup returns CDR1 LNHNV and CDR2 YYDKDF (reference sequence). The CDR3 coding sequence is TGTGCCACCAAGACAGGGACTAGCAATCAGCCCCAGCATTTT. Its protein is CATKTGTSNQPQHF.

This clone was detected once. The chain couples TRBV6-5 to TRBJ1-1, with D possibly TRBD1 on 6 matching bases. The CDR3 is 16 residues long. The V end was cut by 4 bases, the J end by 7 bases, with 22 bases between. Looked up from germline, CDR1 is MNHEY and CDR2 is SVGAGI. Written as DNA, the CDR3 is TGTGCCAGCAGTTCTGGGCGGGGGGGCGCCCGGGGTGAAGCTTTCTTT. Encoded protein: CASSSGRGGARGEAFF.

This rearrangement joins TRBV7-3 to TRBJ1-6, with 8 positions matching TRBD1. V was pared by 2 bases and J by 8 bases, with 5 bases of the junction left unmatched. The CDR3 spans 15 residues. Germline V lookup: CDR1 SGHTA, CDR2 FQGTGA. As DNA, the CDR3 is TGTGCCAGCAGCTTAGACAGGGGAAGGGATTCACCCCTCCACTTT. Residues: CASSLDRGRDSPLHF. Drawing the rest from reference TRBV7-3 and TRBJ1-6, the complete variable domain is GAGVSQTPSNKVTEKGKYVELRCDPISGHTALYWYRQSLGQGPEFLIYFQGTGAADDSGLPNDRFFAVRPEGSVSTLKIQRTERGDSAVYLCASSLDRGRDSPLHFGNGTRLTVT.

The gene calls are TRBV6-5 and TRBJ1-3; no firm D call. This CDR3 contains 14 residues. In germline, CDR1 is MNHEY, CDR2 SVGAGI. The ends were cut back, 6 bases at V and 0 bases at J, with 9 bases in the middle. The DNA for the CDR3 is TGTGCCAGCAGCCACGGGAGCTCTGGAAACACCATATATTTT. Its translation is CASSHGSSGNTIYF.

The rearrangement links TRBV24-1 to TRBJ2-1, with D possibly being TRBD2 (5 bases). CDR3 length equals 14 residues. Germline CDR1 reads KGHDR; CDR2 reads SFDVKD. Trimming left V 3 bases short and J 8 bases short, with 13 bases between. CDR3 protein: CATSDTTVSDEQFF. CDR3 in DNA: TGTGCCACCAGTGATACCACCGTTAGCGATGAGCAGTTCTTC.

This clone has just one count. J is TRBJ1-2 and V is TRBV2, with no clear D. The germline CDR1 and CDR2 sequences are SNHLY and FYNNEI. This CDR3 is built from 14 residues. Trimming removed 1 base at V and 7 bases at J, with 13 bases between. The DNA for the CDR3 is TGTGCCAGCAGTGAAGATCGCGGGGTTGTTGGCTACACCTTC. Translated, it gives CASSEDRGVVGYTF.

V usage is TRBV5-6 and J usage is TRBJ1-2; D is unclear. Germline V CDR1 and CDR2: SGHDT, YYEEEE. CDR3 size: 15 residues. The V end was cut by 0 bases, the J end by 0 bases, with 9 bases between. CDR3 amino acids: CASSLGTASNYGYTF. The CDR3 coding sequence is TGTGCCAGCAGCTTGGGTACAGCTTCTAACTATGGCTACACCTTC.

This chain joins TRBV3-1 (or the pseudogene TRBV3-2) and TRBJ2-5, with D unclear. V lost 0 bases to trimming and J lost 2 bases, with 7 bases between them. Germline-derived CDR1 and CDR2 are LGHDT and YNNKEL (reference sequence). The CDR3 consists of 14 residues. CDR3 protein: CASSQDRIQETQYF. The CDR3 DNA follows: TGTGCCAGCAGCCAAGACAGAATACAAGAGACCCAGTACTTC.

The chain links TRBV12-3 or TRBV12-4 to TRBJ1-5, with D hard to call. Trimming took 10 bases from V and 7 from J, leaving 17 bases between them. The CDR3 contains 13 residues. CDR3 DNA sequence: TGTGCCACCTCGTCTCAGGAAAAGCAGCCCCAGCATTTT. It is translated as CATSSQEKQPQHF.

V is TRBV20-1 and J is TRBJ1-4; D uncertain. Per germline, CDR1 DFQATT and CDR2 SNEGSKA (reference sequence). V lost 2 bases, J lost 14 bases, and 12 bases lay in between. The CDR3 spans 11 residues. CDR3 nucleotide sequence: TGCAGTGCTAGATCGTCGGGTAGTCTGTTTTTT. Translation gives CSARSSGSLFF.

The DNA of the CDR3 is TGTGCCAGTAGTATAAGCGAAGGACAGGGGCGGCAATTCACTGAAGCTTTCTTT. Translation: CASSISEGQGRQFTEAFF. The rearrangement joins TRBV19 to TRBJ1-1, with 9 bases lining up with TRBD1. Germline assignment: CDR1 LNHDA and CDR2 SQIVND (reference sequence). This CDR3 comprises 18 residues. V was pared by 2 bases and J by 4 bases, with 14 bases of the junction left unmatched. The full variable domain, its missing parts supplied by reference TRBV19 and TRBJ1-1, is DGGITQSPKYLFRKEGQNVTLSCEQNLNHDAMYWYRQDPGQGLRLIYYSQIVNDFQKGDIAEGYSVSREKKESFPLTVTSAQKNPTAFYLCASSISEGQGRQFTEAFFGQGTRLTVV.

The chain recombines TRBV6-1 with TRBJ1-3; D is possibly TRBD1 (5 bases). The CDR3 sequence is 14 residues long. The V gene's germline CDR1 is MNHNS and CDR2 SASEGT. Between the trimmed V and J ends, which lost 1 base and 8 bases, there was a span of 12 bases. CDR3 region: CASSEGGGVDTIYF. CDR3 in DNA: TGTGCCAGCAGTGAAGGGGGGGGTGTAGACACCATATATTTT.

The chain joins TRBV5-1 to TRBJ2-5, with 12 bases aligning to TRBD2. CDR1 and CDR2 from the germline V gene are SGHRS and YFSETQ. J gave up 2 bases and V 3 bases, and 5 bases lay outside the gene matches. The CDR3 spans 16 residues. CDR3 nucleotide sequence: TGCGCCAGCAGCTCGGGACTAGCGGGTACTCAAGAGACCCAGTACTTC. Its protein is CASSSGLAGTQETQYF.

The count of this clone is one. The J gene is TRBJ1-2, the V gene TRBV19, with a weak D call TRBD1 (5 bases). Trimming cost V 7 bases and J 1 base, with 22 bases left between them. Germline CDR1 reads LNHDA; CDR2 reads SQIVND (reference sequence). The CDR3 is 17 residues long. The CDR3 coding sequence is TGTGCCAGTAAAGAGAGTTTTGCAGGGATAGTTAACTATGGCTACACCTTC. This gives the protein CASKESFAGIVNYGYTF. Variable domain in full (rest from reference TRBV19 and TRBJ1-2): DGGITQSPKYLFRKEGQNVTLSCEQNLNHDAMYWYRQDPGQGLRLIYYSQIVNDFQKGDIAEGYSVSREKKESFPLTVTSAQKNPTAFYLCASKESFAGIVNYGYTFGSGTRLTVV.

The rearrangement uses TRBV30 and TRBJ1-2, with 9 bases matching TRBD1. Germline V gives CDR1 GTSNPN, CDR2 SVGIG (reference sequence). Trimming cost V 2 bases and J 6 bases; bases outside gene matches: 7. The CDR3 runs to 14 residues. As DNA, the CDR3 is TGTGCCTGGAGTCTTGGACAGGGGCGAGATGGCTACACCTTC. Encoded protein: CAWSLGQGRDGYTF. Using reference TRBV30 and TRBJ1-2 for the parts outside the CDR3, the full variable domain is SQTIHQWPATLVQPVGSPLSLECTVEGTSNPNLYWYRQAAGRGLQLLFYSVGIGQISSEVPQNLSASRPQDRQFILSSKKLLLSDSGFYLCAWSLGQGRDGYTFGSGTRLTVV.

The chain is built from TRBV3-1 (or the pseudogene TRBV3-2) and TRBJ2-7; TRBD1 agrees at 10 bases. Trimming at V came to 5 bases and at J to 3 bases, leaving 7 bases not matched to a gene. The CDR3 length is 15 residues. Germline loops: CDR1 LGHDT, CDR2 YNNKEL (reference sequence). The CDR3 protein is CASSGRDRGGYEQYF. CDR3 nucleotides: TGTGCCAGCAGCGGCCGGGACAGGGGAGGCTACGAGCAGTACTTC.

The chain combines TRBV9 with TRBJ2-5, with a weak D call TRBD1 (6 bases). The CDR3 contains 15 residues. Deletions cut 3 bases from V and 1 base from J, with 13 bases between. Germline values: CDR1 SGDLS, CDR2 YYNGEE. The CDR3 sequence is CASSGDINPQETQYF. The CDR3 DNA is TGTGCCAGCAGCGGGGACATCAACCCCCAAGAGACCCAGTACTTC.

This clone was seen more than once but under ten times. This rearrangement joins TRBV4-2 to TRBJ1-2; 9 nucleotides match TRBD1. The CDR3 consists of 15 residues. After removal of 2 bases from V and 5 bases from J, the junction contained 6 bases not matched to a gene. CDR1 LGHNA and CDR2 YNFKEQ come from the germline V gene. CDR3 loop: CASSQWTGEEYGYTF. The CDR3 nucleotides read TGTGCCAGCAGCCAATGGACAGGGGAGGAGTATGGCTACACCTTC.

The chain recombines TRBV2 with TRBJ2-1, with 11 bases that match TRBD2. Germline V gives CDR1 SNHLY, CDR2 FYNNEI. The CDR3 is 14 amino acids. V shed 6 bases and J 8 bases; nucleotides not matched to a gene: 6. CDR3 loop: CASRFSGGAHEQFF. The CDR3 coding sequence is TGTGCCAGCAGGTTTAGCGGGGGGGCCCATGAGCAGTTCTTC. The variable domain in full, with the rest retrieved from reference TRBV2 and TRBJ2-1, is EPEVTQTPSHQVTQMGQEVILRCVPISNHLYFYWYRQILGQKVEFLVSFYNNEISEKSEIFDDQFSVERPDGSNFTLKIRSTKLEDSAMYFCASRFSGGAHEQFFGPGTRLTVL.

Only a few counts were recorded for this clone. The chain combines TRBV2 with TRBJ1-4, with D possibly being TRBD1 (5 bases). The germline gives CDR1 SNHLY, CDR2 FYNNEI. V gave up 11 bases and J gave up 8 bases, with 15 bases separating them. The length of the CDR3 is 12 residues. The CDR3 is CASTGEREKLFF. The CDR3 DNA reads as TGTGCCTCGACGGGGGAAAGAGAAAAACTGTTTTTT.

The gene calls are TRBV6-5 and TRBJ1-1; 9 nucleotides agree with TRBD1. Per germline, CDR1 MNHEY and CDR2 SVGAGI. Trimming cost V 6 bases and J 8 bases; bases outside gene matches: 4. The CDR3 covers 12 residues. The CDR3 region is CASSLGQGEAFF. As DNA, the CDR3 is TGTGCCAGCAGCTTGGGACAGGGCGAAGCTTTCTTT.

The rearrangement links TRBV9 to TRBJ2-1; 7 bases are shared with TRBD2. V was pared by 0 bases and J by 2 bases, with 8 bases of the junction left unmatched. The CDR3 covers 17 residues. Germline values: CDR1 SGDLS, CDR2 YYNGEE. In nucleotides, the CDR3 is TGTGCCAGCAGCGTAGGGGGAGGGTCTAAGCCCTACAATGAGCAGTTCTTC. Translated, it gives CASSVGGGSKPYNEQFF.

The V and J genes are TRBV5-1 and TRBJ1-1, with TRBD1 matching over 8 bases. Germline trimming cut 2 bases from V and 0 bases from J; bases unmatched to any gene: 6. CDR3 length: 16 amino acids. Germline V CDR1 and CDR2: SGHRS, YFSETQ. CDR3 in DNA: TGCGCCAGCAGCTTCCGGGGGACAGGAGTGAACACTGAAGCTTTCTTT. Its translation: CASSFRGTGVNTEAFF.

This clone was seen a single time. V usage is TRBV5-4 and J usage is TRBJ2-7; TRBD1 matches at 7 bases. Trimming took 4 bases from V and 4 from J; bases not matched to a gene: 5. This CDR3 is built from 13 residues. Germline V gives CDR1 SGHNT, CDR2 YYREEE (reference sequence). The CDR3 protein is CASSRDSRYEQYV. The CDR3, as DNA: TGTGCCAGCAGCCGGGACAGCAGATACGAGCAGTACGTC.

The chain recombines TRBV12-3 or TRBV12-4 with TRBJ2-2; no clear D. V lost 7 bases and J lost 7, with 10 bases in between. This CDR3 contains 12 residues. The CDR3 nucleotides read TGTGCCAGCACCTTATTCCGCGGGGAGCTGTTTTTT. This codes for CASTLFRGELFF.

This clone was counted many times. The chain uses TRBV2 and TRBJ2-7; 7 bases map to TRBD1. Germline V lookup: CDR1 SNHLY, CDR2 FYNNEI. The V and J ends lost 6 bases and 2 bases, in that order; junction bases with no gene match: 4. The CDR3 loop spans 13 amino acids. CDR3 protein: CASRETGTYEQYV. The CDR3 bases are TGTGCCAGCAGGGAGACAGGGACCTACGAGCAGTACGTC.

V usage is TRBV6-5 and J usage is TRBJ1-2; D is unclear. CDR3 length equals 15 residues. V lost 5 bases, J lost 0 bases, and 13 bases lay in between. Germline CDR1 MNHEY, CDR2 SVGAGI. The CDR3: CASSLTTPPNYGYTF. Here the CDR3 DNA reads TGTGCCAGCAGTCTGACGACACCTCCTAACTATGGCTACACCTTC.